This T cell receptor beta chain is from a study of CD8 T cells in ankylosing spondylitis. Library preparation for TCR beta used quantitative 5'-RACE with molecular barcodes. TCRdb re-analysed the 5' RACE reads in MiXCR, keeping a single row per CDR3 protein. This table holds about 140,000 distinct CDR3 sequences, roughly 8.3% found once. Study observations and caveats: Seemingly characteristic of ankylosing spondylitis blood was a TCR beta motif consisting of roughly 8 highly homologous variants. Both synovial fluid and blood in reactive arthritis had previously been reported to carry some motif variants. The study looked at matched synovial fluid samples from ankylosing spondylitis patients. Disease-linked clones were reported to be significantly enriched there.

Looked up from germline, CDR1 is LNHNV and CDR2 is YYDKDF (reference sequence). This CDR3 has 15 amino acids. Trimming removed 0 bases from V and 3 bases from J, with 11 bases in between. This clonotype came up a few times. What it recognizes is unknown. The sequence derives from a male donor with ankylosing spondylitis. The sequencing sample was made of synovial fluid, either unsorted or a sorted T cell fraction (not recorded which). The chain couples TRBV15 to TRBJ1-2; D unclear. CDR3 residues: CATSRDGSGDYGYTF. CDR3 bases: TGTGCCACCAGCAGAGATGGTTCAGGAGACTATGGCTACACCTTC. Looking up the rest from reference TRBV15 and TRBJ1-2 gives the full variable domain: DAMVIQNPRYQVTQFGKPVTLSCSQTLNHNVMYWYQQKSSQAPKLLFHYYDKDFNNEADTPDNFQSRRPNTSFCFLDIRSPGLGDTAMYLCATSRDGSGDYGYTFGSGTRLTVV.